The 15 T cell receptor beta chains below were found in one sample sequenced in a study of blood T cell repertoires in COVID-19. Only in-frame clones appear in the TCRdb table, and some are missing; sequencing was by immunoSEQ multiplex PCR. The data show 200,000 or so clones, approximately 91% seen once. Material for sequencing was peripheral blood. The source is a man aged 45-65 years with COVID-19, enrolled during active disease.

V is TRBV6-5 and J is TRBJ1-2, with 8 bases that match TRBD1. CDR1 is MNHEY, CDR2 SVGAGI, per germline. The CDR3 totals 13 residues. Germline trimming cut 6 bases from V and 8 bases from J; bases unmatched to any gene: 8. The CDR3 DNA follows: TGTGCCAGCAGACCTGGACAGGGAGGAGGCTACACCTTC. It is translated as CASRPGQGGGYTF.

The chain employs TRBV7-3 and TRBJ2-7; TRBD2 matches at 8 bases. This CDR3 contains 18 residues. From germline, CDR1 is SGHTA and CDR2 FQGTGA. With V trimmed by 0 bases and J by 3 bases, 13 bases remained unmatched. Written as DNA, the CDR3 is TGTGCCAGCAGCTTAACCGGGCCGGGAGGGGGTTCTTTCTACGAGCAGTACTTC. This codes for CASSLTGPGGGSFYEQYF. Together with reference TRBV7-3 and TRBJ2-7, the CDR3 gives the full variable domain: GAGVSQTPSNKVTEKGKYVELRCDPISGHTALYWYRQSLGQGPEFLIYFQGTGAADDSGLPNDRFFAVRPEGSVSTLKIQRTERGDSAVYLCASSLTGPGGGSFYEQYFGPGTRLTVT.

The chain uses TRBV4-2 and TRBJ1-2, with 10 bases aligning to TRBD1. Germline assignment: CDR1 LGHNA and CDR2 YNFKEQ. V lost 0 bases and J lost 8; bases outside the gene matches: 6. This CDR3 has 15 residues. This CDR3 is CASSQDTTGGRGYTF. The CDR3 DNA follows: TGTGCCAGCAGCCAAGATACGACAGGGGGCCGGGGCTACACCTTC.

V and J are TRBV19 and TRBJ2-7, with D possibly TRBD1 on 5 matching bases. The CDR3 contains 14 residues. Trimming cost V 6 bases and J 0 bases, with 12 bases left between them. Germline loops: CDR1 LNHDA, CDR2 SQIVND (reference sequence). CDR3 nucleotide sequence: TGTGCCAGTAGCCGTCTCGACAGCTCCTACGAGCAGTACTTC. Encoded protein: CASSRLDSSYEQYF.

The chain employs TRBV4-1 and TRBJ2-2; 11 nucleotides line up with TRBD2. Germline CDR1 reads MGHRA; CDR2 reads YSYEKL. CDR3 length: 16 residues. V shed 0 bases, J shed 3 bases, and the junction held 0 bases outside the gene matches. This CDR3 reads CASSQEGLADTGELFF. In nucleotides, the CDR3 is TGCGCCAGCAGCCAAGAGGGACTAGCGGACACCGGGGAGCTGTTTTTT.

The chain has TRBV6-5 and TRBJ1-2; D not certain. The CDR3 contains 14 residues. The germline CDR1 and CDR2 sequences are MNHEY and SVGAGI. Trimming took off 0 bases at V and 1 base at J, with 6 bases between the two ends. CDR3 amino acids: CASSYSKLNYGYTF. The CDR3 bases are TGTGCCAGCAGTTACTCCAAACTTAACTATGGCTACACCTTC.

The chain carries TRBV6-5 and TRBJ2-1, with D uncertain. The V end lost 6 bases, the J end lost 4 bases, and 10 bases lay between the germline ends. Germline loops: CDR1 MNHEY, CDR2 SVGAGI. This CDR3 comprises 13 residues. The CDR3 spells CASSNGGYNEQFF. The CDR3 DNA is TGTGCCAGCAGCAACGGTGGTTACAATGAGCAGTTCTTC.

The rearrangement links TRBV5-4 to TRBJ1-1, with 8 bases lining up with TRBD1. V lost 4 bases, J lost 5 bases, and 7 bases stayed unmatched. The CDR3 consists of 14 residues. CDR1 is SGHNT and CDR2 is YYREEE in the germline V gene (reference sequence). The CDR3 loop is CASSDGQGRTEAFF. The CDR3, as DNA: TGTGCCAGCAGCGACGGACAGGGACGAACTGAAGCTTTCTTT.

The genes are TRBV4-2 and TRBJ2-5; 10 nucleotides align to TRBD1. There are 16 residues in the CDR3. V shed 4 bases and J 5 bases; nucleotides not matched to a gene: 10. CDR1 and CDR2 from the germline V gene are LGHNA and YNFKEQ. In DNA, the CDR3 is TGTGCCAGCAGCCCTACCCCGTCGGGACAGGGGGAGACCCAGTACTTC. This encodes CASSPTPSGQGETQYF.

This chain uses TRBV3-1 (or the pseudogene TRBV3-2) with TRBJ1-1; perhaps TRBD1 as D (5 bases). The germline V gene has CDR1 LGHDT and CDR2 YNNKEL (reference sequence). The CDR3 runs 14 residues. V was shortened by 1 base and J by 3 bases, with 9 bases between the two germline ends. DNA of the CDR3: TGTGCCAGCAGCCAAGTAGGCAGGGACACTGAAGCTTTCTTT. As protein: CASSQVGRDTEAFF.

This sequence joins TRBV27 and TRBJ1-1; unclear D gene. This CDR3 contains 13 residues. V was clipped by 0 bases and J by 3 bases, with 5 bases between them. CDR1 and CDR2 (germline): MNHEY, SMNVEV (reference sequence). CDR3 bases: TGTGCCAGCAGTTTATCCGCGGACACTGAAGCTTTCTTT. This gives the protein CASSLSADTEAFF.

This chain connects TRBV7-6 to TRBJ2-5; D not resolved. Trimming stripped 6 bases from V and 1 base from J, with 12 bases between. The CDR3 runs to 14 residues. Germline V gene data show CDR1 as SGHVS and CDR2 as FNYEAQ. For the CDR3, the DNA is TGTGCCAGCAGACAAAATAGCTTCCAAGAGACCCAGTACTTC. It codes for CASRQNSFQETQYF.

CDR3 DNA: TGTGCCTGGAGTGTCGGGAGGATAGAACAGTACTTC. Translation: CAWSVGRIEQYF. This sequence joins TRBV30 and TRBJ2-7, with TRBD2 matching 7 bases. V gave up 0 bases and J gave up 10 bases; unmatched junction bases: 6. CDR1 is GTSNPN, CDR2 SVGIG, per germline (reference sequence). The CDR3 is 12 amino acids.

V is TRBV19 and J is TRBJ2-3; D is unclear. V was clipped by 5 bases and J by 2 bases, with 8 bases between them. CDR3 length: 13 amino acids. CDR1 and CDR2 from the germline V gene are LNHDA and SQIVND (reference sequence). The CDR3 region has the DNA TGTGCCAGTAGTCTCTATATCACAGATACGCAGTATTTT. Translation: CASSLYITDTQYF.

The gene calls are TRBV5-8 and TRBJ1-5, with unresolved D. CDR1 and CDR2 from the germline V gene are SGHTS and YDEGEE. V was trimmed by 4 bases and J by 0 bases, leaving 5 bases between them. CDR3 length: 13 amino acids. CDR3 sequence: CASSPYSNQPQHF. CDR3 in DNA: TGTGCCAGCAGCCCCTATAGCAATCAGCCCCAGCATTTT. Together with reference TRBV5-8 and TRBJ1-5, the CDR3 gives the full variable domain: EAGVTQSPTHLIKTRGQQATLRCSPISGHTSVYWYQQALGLGLQFLLWYDEGEERNRGNFPPRFSGRQFPNYSSELNVNALELEDSALYLCASSPYSNQPQHFGDGTRLSIL.